These 23 T cell receptor beta chains came from one sample sequenced in a study of cytomegalovirus exposure and HLA in healthy donors (dated 2017 in TCRdb). The library was prepared using the immunoSEQ multiplex PCR assay. A mixture of 60 forward primers for TCR Vbeta segments and 13 reverse primers for TCR Jbeta segments was used in the multiplex PCR. Held by TCRdb, this immuneACCESS table contains in-frame sequences only and omits some clones. Under half of the omission traces to an unresolved V gene where checked; the cause of the rest is unknown. In all, the sample holds tens of thousands of clones, and about 53% of those were seen once. The top ten clones comprise 6.2% of the sample. The sequenced material came from PBMCs. Receptors were obtained from a woman in her forties in good health and CMV-seropositive.

The chain couples TRBV12-5 to TRBJ2-5; D remains unclear. With 5 bases removed from V and 5 bases from J, the gap between germline ends came to 9 bases. Germline V gene sequence: CDR1 LGHNT, CDR2 FRNRAP. The CDR3 runs to 12 residues. CDR3 nucleotides: TGTGCTAGTGGTCGTGTCGGGGAGACCCAGTACTTC. It translates to CASGRVGETQYF.

The V call is TRBV7-3, the J call TRBJ2-1, with D possibly being TRBD2 (6 bases). The germline V gene has CDR1 SGHTA and CDR2 FQGTGA. The length of the CDR3 is 13 residues. V lost 2 bases and J 10 bases, leaving 12 bases between the germline ends. The CDR3 DNA sequence: TGTGCCAGCAGCTTAGGGGTGGCGGGGGAGCAGTTCTTC. Encoded protein: CASSLGVAGEQFF.

The chain combines TRBV9 with TRBJ1-4, with TRBD1 matching 7 bases. The germline gives CDR1 SGDLS, CDR2 YYNGEE. Trimming took 5 bases from V and 8 from J; bases not matched to a gene: 9. The CDR3 is 14 amino acids. The CDR3 nucleotides read TGTGCCAGCAGTCAGACAGGGTCTGGCGAAAAACTGTTTTTT. Translated: CASSQTGSGEKLFF.

This clone was counted only a few times. The V call is TRBV18, the J call TRBJ1-4, with D unresolved. This CDR3 contains 15 residues. In germline, CDR1 is KGHSH, CDR2 LQKENI. Deletions cut 4 bases from V and 0 bases from J, with 9 bases between. CDR3 loop: CASSRNPATNEKLFF. The CDR3 coding sequence is TGTGCCAGCTCACGTAATCCTGCAACTAATGAAAAACTGTTTTTT.

The genes are TRBV5-4 and TRBJ2-3; maybe TRBD1 (6 bases). The V gene lost 0 bases and the J gene lost 0 bases, with 8 bases spanning the gap. This CDR3 has 15 residues. Germline V lookup: CDR1 SGHNT, CDR2 YYREEE (reference sequence). CDR3 coding DNA: TGTGCCAGCAGCTTGGCAGGGGCTAGCACAGATACGCAGTATTTT. Translating it yields CASSLAGASTDTQYF.

The J gene is TRBJ2-1, the V gene TRBV10-3; TRBD1 matches at 9 bases. This CDR3 region has 14 residues. V shed 6 bases and J 6 bases; nucleotides not matched to a gene: 6. Germline CDR1 is ENHRY and CDR2 is SYGVKD. The CDR3 here is CAIRPGQGSNEQFF. CDR3 DNA sequence: TGTGCCATCAGGCCGGGACAGGGCTCCAATGAGCAGTTCTTC.

This rearrangement joins TRBV5-1 to TRBJ1-1; TRBD1 agrees at 8 bases. V was clipped by 4 bases and J by 1 base; unmatched bases: 6. Germline loops: CDR1 SGHRS, CDR2 YFSETQ. This CDR3 comprises 15 residues. For the CDR3, the DNA is TGCGCCAGCAGCCTATTCGACAGGGGGAACACTGAAGCTTTCTTT. Protein: CASSLFDRGNTEAFF.

J is TRBJ2-5 and V is TRBV30; D is perhaps TRBD2 (5 bases). The last part of the DNA fits TRBJ2-7 better; the J call may be wrong. The CDR3 extends over 13 amino acids. Per the germline V gene, CDR1 is GTSNPN and CDR2 is SVGIG (reference sequence). The chain's CDR3 is CAWSINDYYEQYF. For the CDR3, the DNA is TGTGCCTGGAGTATCAACGACTACTACGAGCAGTACTTC.

This clone was recorded only once. The chain links TRBV2 to TRBJ2-7; D may be TRBD1 (5 bases). The CDR3 runs to 15 residues. Germline CDR1 and CDR2: SNHLY and FYNNEI. Trimming removed 1 base from V and 2 bases from J, with 12 bases in between. CDR3 amino acids: CASSEGRQFTYEQYF. The CDR3 DNA is TGTGCCAGCAGTGAAGGGAGACAGTTTACCTACGAGCAGTACTTC.

The gene calls are TRBV5-1 and TRBJ1-2, with D unclear. CDR3 length equals 14 residues. Germline loops: CDR1 SGHRS, CDR2 YFSETQ. Between the trimmed V and J ends, which lost 3 bases and 6 bases, there was a span of 15 bases. CDR3 coding DNA: TGCGCCAGCAGCTCGACTTATCCCGGGGATGGCTACACCTTC. Its protein is CASSSTYPGDGYTF.

The chain employs TRBV10-1 and TRBJ2-1; D is possibly TRBD1 (5 bases). CDR1 and CDR2 from the germline V gene are WNHNN and SYGVQD (reference sequence). V lost 3 bases, J lost 6 bases, and 12 bases lay in between. This CDR3 is built from 14 residues. CDR3 DNA: TGCGCCAGCAGTGACCCCGGACAAAGCAATGAGCAGTTCTTC. Its translation is CASSDPGQSNEQFF.

CDR3 DNA: TGTGCCAGCAGTCGAACTGAGACCCAGTACTTC. Protein: CASSRTETQYF. This sequence joins TRBV28 and TRBJ2-5; D not certain. This CDR3 spans 11 amino acids. The V end was cut by 5 bases, the J end by 5 bases, with 6 bases between. The germline gives CDR1 MDHEN, CDR2 SYDVKM.

The chain is built from TRBV7-2 and TRBJ1-2; 9 bases match TRBD1. V gave up 2 bases and J gave up 8 bases; unmatched junction bases: 6. CDR1 and CDR2 from the germline V gene are SGHTA and FQGNSA. The length of the CDR3 is 14 residues. Here the CDR3 reads CASSLMGQGWGYTF. The DNA of the CDR3 is TGTGCCAGCAGCTTAATGGGACAGGGTTGGGGCTACACCTTC.

The V call is TRBV5-1, the J call TRBJ2-5; 11 bases line up with TRBD1. V lost 4 bases and J lost 3; bases outside the gene matches: 2. CDR1 and CDR2 (germline): SGHRS, YFSETQ. The CDR3 has 14 residues. CDR3 bases: TGCGCCAGCAGCATGGGACAGGGGGAAGAGACCCAGTACTTC. Translating gives CASSMGQGEETQYF.

The chain couples TRBV7-6 to TRBJ1-4; 8 bases agree with TRBD1. The CDR3 is made up of 15 amino acids. Losses at the gene ends were 2 bases for V and 7 bases for J; bases not matched to a gene: 6. Germline V CDR1 and CDR2: SGHVS, FNYEAQ. CDR3 nucleotides: TGTGCCAGCAGCTTACAACAGGGGGGGGGTGAAAAACTGTTTTTT. Protein: CASSLQQGGGEKLFF. Filled out from reference TRBV7-6 and TRBJ1-4, the complete variable domain reads GAGVSQSPRYKVTKRGQDVALRCDPISGHVSLYWYRQALGQGPEFLTYFNYEAQQDKSGLPNDRFSAERPEGSISTLTIQRTEQRDSAMYRCASSLQQGGGEKLFFGSGTQLSVL.

This chain uses TRBV5-4 with TRBJ2-3; maybe TRBD2 (5 bases). CDR1 and CDR2 from the germline V gene are SGHNT and YYREEE (reference sequence). This CDR3 comprises 14 residues. The germline V and J ends were trimmed by 3 bases and 4 bases, with 12 bases remaining between them. CDR3 residues: CASSSSRGSDTQYF. CDR3 bases: TGTGCCAGCAGCTCCAGCCGGGGTTCAGATACGCAGTATTTT.

The chain couples TRBV11-1 to TRBJ2-1, with 13 bases that match TRBD2. This CDR3 region has 17 residues. V shed 5 bases, J shed 8 bases, and the junction held 12 bases outside the gene matches. CDR1 SGHAT and CDR2 FQDESV come from the germline V gene (reference sequence). The DNA for the CDR3 is TGTGCCAGCAGCACAACTAGCGGGGGGGCGAGGCCGGATGAGCAGTTCTTC. Translation gives CASSTTSGGARPDEQFF.

For the CDR3, the DNA is TGTGCCACCAGCAGAGGACAGGGGGATGGCTACACCTTC. Translating gives CATSRGQGDGYTF. V is TRBV15 and J is TRBJ1-2, with 9 bases identical to TRBD1. The length of the CDR3 is 13 residues. The germline V gene encodes CDR1 LNHNV and CDR2 YYDKDF (reference sequence). V gave up 1 base and J gave up 6 bases; unmatched junction bases: 0.

About this clone: Mismatch with germline at one junction end may stem from a read error. The chain carries TRBV13 and TRBJ2-7, with 7 nucleotides matching TRBD1. The germline V gene has CDR1 PRHDT and CDR2 FYEKMQ (reference sequence). The CDR3 length is 13 residues. The CDR3 loop reads CASSLGTVYEQYF. CDR3 nucleotide sequence: TGTGCCAGCAGCCTAGGGACAGTTTACGAGCAGTACTTC.

The J gene is TRBJ2-5, the V gene TRBV4-2, with D tentatively TRBD1 (6 bases). This CDR3 region has 14 residues. CDR1 is LGHNA, CDR2 YNFKEQ, per germline. Deletions cut 1 base from V and 1 base from J, with 7 bases between. The CDR3 DNA sequence: TGTGCCAGCAGCCAAGGAGGGGGCCAAGAGACCCAGTACTTC. It codes for CASSQGGGQETQYF.

This clone was found a few times. This sequence joins TRBV13 and TRBJ2-1; maybe TRBD2 (6 bases). This CDR3 is 13 amino acids long. V lost 5 bases, J lost 6 bases, and 11 bases lay in between. CDR1 is PRHDT and CDR2 is FYEKMQ in the germline V gene (reference sequence). CDR3 region: CASSKGTVNEQFF. The CDR3 DNA follows: TGTGCCAGCAGCAAAGGGACTGTCAATGAGCAGTTCTTC.

V and J are TRBV11-3 and TRBJ2-1; no definite D call. The germline V and J ends were trimmed by 2 bases and 8 bases, with 16 bases remaining between them. Germline values: CDR1 SGHNT, CDR2 YENEEA. The length of the CDR3 is 15 residues. CDR3 amino acids: CASSLNRDFSHEQFF. DNA for the CDR3: TGTGCCAGCAGCTTAAACCGCGACTTTAGCCATGAGCAGTTCTTC.

This clone was seen only a few times. This chain joins TRBV6-5 and TRBJ2-1; 9 bases line up with TRBD1. The length of the CDR3 is 15 residues. Germline V lookup: CDR1 MNHEY, CDR2 SVGAGI. J was trimmed by 4 bases and V by 8 bases; bases with no gene match: 9. DNA of the CDR3: TGTGCCAGCGTCCACCTCGGGACAGGGTACAATGAGCAGTTCTTC. This encodes CASVHLGTGYNEQFF.